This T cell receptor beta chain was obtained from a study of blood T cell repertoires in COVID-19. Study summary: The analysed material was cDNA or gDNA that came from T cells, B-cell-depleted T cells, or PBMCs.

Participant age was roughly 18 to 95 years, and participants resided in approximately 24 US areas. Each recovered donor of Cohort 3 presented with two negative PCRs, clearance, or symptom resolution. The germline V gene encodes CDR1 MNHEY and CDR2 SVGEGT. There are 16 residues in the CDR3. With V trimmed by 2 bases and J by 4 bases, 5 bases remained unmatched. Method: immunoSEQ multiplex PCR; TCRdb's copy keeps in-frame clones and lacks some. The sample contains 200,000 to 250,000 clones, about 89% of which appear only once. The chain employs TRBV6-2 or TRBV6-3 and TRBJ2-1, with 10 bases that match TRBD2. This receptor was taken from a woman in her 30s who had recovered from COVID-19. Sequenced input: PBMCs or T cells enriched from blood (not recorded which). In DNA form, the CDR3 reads TGTGCCAGCAGTTACCCACTAGCGGGGACATACAATGAGCAGTTCTTC. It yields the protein CASSYPLAGTYNEQFF.